This is a list of T cell receptor beta chains from one sample in a study of PD-1 blockade in classical Hodgkin lymphoma. Some clones are missing from TCRdb's copy, which holds only in-frame ones; the method was immunoSEQ multiplex PCR. Counted here are roughly 41,000 clones, around 90% occurring once; the ten biggest clones make up 7% to 9%. Sequenced material: peripheral blood mononuclear cells (PBMCs), taken before the second cycle of nivolumab. The receptor set was obtained from a human donor with classical Hodgkin lymphoma. The CDR3 runs from the conserved cysteine through the conserved F or W. A D gene is named only where the DNA matches it firmly. Clone size is shown for a subset of rows, as once, few, many or a class of expanded clone.

D: .; J: TRBJ2-2; size: .; V: TRBV7-2; CDR3: CASSLTADTGELFF; DNA: TGTGCCAGCAGCTTAACCGCTGACACCGGGGAGCTGTTTTTT
D: .; J: TRBJ2-7; size: .; V: TRBV28; CDR3: CASSLTFRGRISEQYF; DNA: TGTGCCAGCAGTTTGACGTTCAGGGGCCGAATCTCGGAGCAGTACTTC
D: TRBD2; J: TRBJ2-5; size: .; V: TRBV18; CDR3: CASSPQREAQETQYF; DNA: TGTGCCAGCTCACCTCAGCGGGAGGCTCAAGAGACCCAGTACTTC
D: .; J: TRBJ2-1; size: .; V: TRBV11-2; CDR3: CASSHQKGEFYNEQFF; DNA: TGTGCCAGCAGTCACCAGAAGGGGGAGTTCTACAATGAGCAGTTCTTC
D: .; J: TRBJ1-4; size: .; V: TRBV19; CDR3: CASQYHDRNEKLFF; DNA: TGTGCCAGCCAATATCACGACCGCAATGAAAAACTGTTTTTT
D: TRBD2; J: TRBJ2-4; size: .; V: TRBV9; CDR3: CATTGPSGRAGNIQYF; DNA: TGTGCCACAACCGGACCCAGCGGGAGGGCAGGGAACATTCAGTACTTC
D: .; J: TRBJ2-2; size: once; V: TRBV6-5; CDR3: CASSYSNRRVEGELFF; DNA: TGTGCCAGCAGTTACTCGAATCGCAGGGTGGAAGGGGAGCTGTTTTTT
D: .; J: TRBJ2-7; size: .; V: TRBV21-1; CDR3: CASSGVGYSYEQYF; DNA: TGTGCCAGCAGCGGGGTAGGCTACTCCTACGAGCAGTACTTC
D: .; J: TRBJ2-7; size: .; V: TRBV10-1; CDR3: CASSDGAGFYEQYF; DNA: TGCGCCAGCAGTGACGGAGCGGGCTTCTACGAGCAGTACTTC
D: .; J: TRBJ2-5; size: .; V: TRBV5-1; CDR3: CASSLGREETQYF; DNA: TGCGCCAGCAGCTTGGGTAGGGAAGAGACCCAGTACTTC
D: .; J: TRBJ2-7; size: .; V: TRBV7-9; CDR3: CASSLVQGPSSYEQYF; DNA: TGTGCCAGCAGCTTAGTTCAGGGGCCGAGCTCCTACGAGCAGTACTTC
D: .; J: TRBJ2-3; size: .; V: TRBV6-6; CDR3: CATTALGRTDTQYF; DNA: TGTGCCACCACCGCGTTGGGCCGCACAGATACGCAGTATTTT
D: .; J: TRBJ1-3; size: .; V: TRBV27; CDR3: CASSPTGKKENTIYF; DNA: TGTGCCAGCAGCCCAACAGGGAAAAAGGAAAACACCATATATTTT
D: TRBD2; J: TRBJ2-5; size: .; V: TRBV5-1; CDR3: CASSLSSGFRKNLQETQYF; DNA: TGCGCCAGCAGCTTGTCTAGCGGGTTCAGAAAAAACCTCCAAGAGACCCAGTACTTC
D: .; J: TRBJ2-3; size: .; V: TRBV5-1; CDR3: CASSFFARASTDTQYF; DNA: TGCGCCAGCAGCTTTTTTGCCAGGGCTAGCACAGATACGCAGTATTTT
D: .; J: TRBJ2-5; size: .; V: TRBV5-6; CDR3: CASSLEGEETQYF; DNA: TGTGCCAGCAGCTTGGAGGGGGAAGAGACCCAGTACTTC
D: .; J: TRBJ1-5; size: .; V: TRBV6-5; CDR3: CASSPREYNQPQHF; DNA: TGTGCCAGCAGCCCCAGGGAATACAATCAGCCCCAGCATTTT
D: .; J: TRBJ2-7; size: .; V: TRBV9; CDR3: CASSIRQEPSYEQYF; DNA: TGTGCCAGCAGCATTAGACAGGAACCTTCCTACGAGCAGTACTTC
D: .; J: TRBJ1-3; size: .; V: TRBV18; CDR3: CASSPTGSRNTIYF; DNA: TGTGCCAGCTCGCCTACAGGGTCTAGAAACACCATATATTTT
D: .; J: TRBJ2-7; size: few; V: TRBV4-1; CDR3: CASSQGQLYEQYF; DNA: TGCGCCAGCAGCCAGGGCCAGCTGTACGAGCAGTACTTC
D: TRBD2; J: TRBJ2-1; size: .; V: TRBV7-6; CDR3: CASSEASGEQFF; DNA: TGTGCCAGCAGCGAGGCTAGCGGTGAGCAGTTCTTC
D: .; J: TRBJ2-1; size: .; V: TRBV9; CDR3: CASSVNRGREQFF; DNA: TGTGCCAGCAGCGTAAATAGGGGAAGGGAGCAGTTCTTC
D: .; J: TRBJ1-2; size: .; V: TRBV6-1; CDR3: CASSQDFYYGYTF; DNA: TGTGCCAGCAGCCAGGACTTTTACTATGGCTACACCTTC
D: .; J: TRBJ2-7; size: .; V: TRBV7-2; CDR3: CASSLMARARPDEQYF; DNA: TGTGCCAGCAGCTTAATGGCCCGGGCCAGACCGGACGAGCAGTACTTC